Below are 9 T cell receptor beta chains sequenced from a single sample in a study of shared clonotypes between healthy human individuals. The table came from immunoSEQ multiplex PCR; TCRdb's copy has only in-frame clones and leaves some out. This table holds roughly 490,000 clones, about 80% found once. The sequencing sample was made of PBMCs. Receptor source: a middle-aged woman in good health. Some clones in this sample may be carry-over from other donors' samples.

The sample holds a few counts of this clone. The chain uses TRBV5-4 and TRBJ1-1; 7 bases match TRBD1. Germline V gene sequence: CDR1 SGHNT, CDR2 YYREEE (reference sequence). The CDR3 has 14 residues. The J segment lost 0 bases and the V segment lost 4 bases, leaving 3 bases of the junction unmatched. CDR3 nucleotide sequence: TGTGCCAGCAGCGGGGGACAGCTGAACACTGAAGCTTTCTTT. Encoded protein: CASSGGQLNTEAFF.

The V call is TRBV6-6, the J call TRBJ2-7; TRBD2 aligns across 12 bases. Germline lookup yields CDR1 MNHNY and CDR2 SVGAGI (reference sequence). This CDR3 region has 14 residues. V gave up 8 bases and J gave up 0 bases; unmatched junction bases: 2. The CDR3: CASALAGGSYEQYF. As DNA, the CDR3 is TGTGCCAGCGCACTAGCGGGAGGCTCCTACGAGCAGTACTTC.

The V and J genes are TRBV5-4 and TRBJ1-1; no firm D call. V was pared by 5 bases and J by 5 bases, with 19 bases between. The CDR3 is 15 amino acids. CDR1 is SGHNT, CDR2 YYREEE, per germline (reference sequence). CDR3 coding DNA: TGTGCCAGCAGACCCGGTCGGTCATCGGGGACTGAAGCTTTCTTT. This sequence encodes CASRPGRSSGTEAFF.

The V call is TRBV7-2, the J call TRBJ2-7; tentative D call: TRBD1 (5 bases). Trimming took 4 bases from V and 2 from J, leaving 6 bases between them. Germline V gene lookup returns CDR1 SGHTA and CDR2 FQGNSA. This CDR3 comprises 12 residues. CDR3 sequence: CASSSRAYEQYF. CDR3 bases: TGTGCCAGCAGCTCCAGGGCCTACGAGCAGTACTTC.

V is TRBV5-6 and J is TRBJ2-5; 10 nucleotides align to TRBD2. The germline gives CDR1 SGHDT, CDR2 YYEEEE. The ends lost 1 base at V and 4 bases at J; junction bases unmatched: 7. This CDR3 is built from 16 residues. The CDR3 reads CASSLYLKREGETQYF. As DNA, the CDR3 is TGTGCCAGCAGCTTGTACCTAAAGCGGGAGGGAGAGACCCAGTACTTC.

The V gene is TRBV28, the J gene TRBJ2-3; TRBD1 aligns across 11 bases. The germline V gene encodes CDR1 MDHEN and CDR2 SYDVKM. The CDR3 length is 15 residues. J lost 5 bases, V lost 6 bases, and 7 bases had no gene match. CDR3 sequence reads: CASRKDRGPVDTQYF. In nucleotides, the CDR3 is TGTGCCAGCAGAAAGGACAGGGGGCCCGTAGATACGCAGTATTTT.

This clone was found once. The chain combines TRBV11-2 with TRBJ1-3; D remains unclear. Deletions cut 5 bases from V and 4 bases from J, with 12 bases between. Germline values: CDR1 SGHAT, CDR2 FQNNGV. CDR3 length equals 14 residues. CDR3 residues: CASSPRAPGNTIYF. The CDR3 nucleotides are TGTGCCAGCAGCCCTAGAGCACCGGGAAACACCATATATTTT.

This clone has at least ten counts. The chain uses TRBV30 and TRBJ2-2, with TRBD2 as a possible D gene (6 bases). V gave up 0 bases and J gave up 6 bases, with 14 bases separating them. The CDR3 is made up of 15 amino acids. From germline, CDR1 is GTSNPN and CDR2 SVGIG (reference sequence). Here the CDR3 DNA reads TGTGCCTGGAGTGTTCAGGGCAGGGAGGCCGGGGAGCTGTTTTTT. Translation gives CAWSVQGREAGELFF.

The V and J genes are TRBV7-9 and TRBJ2-5; tentatively, D is TRBD1 (6 bases). The ends were cut back, 8 bases at V and 3 bases at J, with 10 bases in the middle. CDR3 length: 12 residues. Looked up from germline, CDR1 is SEHNR and CDR2 is FQNEAQ (reference sequence). CDR3 region: CASGWTEETQYF. CDR3 coding DNA: TGTGCCAGCGGCTGGACAGAAGAGACCCAGTACTTC. The full variable domain, in which reference TRBV7-9 and TRBJ2-5 provide the parts outside the CDR3, is DTGVSQNPRHKITKRGQNVTFRCDPISEHNRLYWYRQTLGQGPEFLTYFQNEAQLEKSRLLSDRFSAERPKGSFSTLEIQRTEQGDSAMYLCASGWTEETQYFGPGTRLLVL.